This entry lists 8 T cell receptor beta chains sequenced from one sample in a study of T cell repertoires in cytomegalovirus infection. No antigen has been assigned to these receptors. From the reads, TCRdb called clonotypes with MiXCR, one entry per CDR3 protein. The table lists a few hundred thousand distinct CDR3 sequences, about 35% of them singletons. The starting material was cultured PBMCs, obtained from culture after CMV antigen stimulation. The receptors were sampled from a human donor in good health (CMV status not recorded). Some clones in this sample may be carry-over from other donors' samples.

The chain recombines TRBV5-4 with TRBJ2-3; TRBD2 agrees at 7 bases. Germline-derived CDR1 and CDR2 are SGHNT and YYREEE (reference sequence). J was trimmed by 1 base and V by 4 bases; bases with no gene match: 12. The CDR3 runs 17 residues. The CDR3 here is CASSHPAGTLGTDTQYF. The CDR3 region has the DNA TGTGCCAGCAGCCATCCAGCGGGAACGCTCGGCACAGATACGCAGTATTTT. The full variable domain, rest sourced from reference TRBV5-4 and TRBJ2-3, is ETGVTQSPTHLIKTRGQQVTLRCSSQSGHNTVSWYQQALGQGPQFIFQYYREEENGRGNFPPRFSGLQFPNYSSELNVNALELDDSALYLCASSHPAGTLGTDTQYFGPGTRLTVL.

This chain uses TRBV7-8 with TRBJ2-1, with 8 positions matching TRBD2. This CDR3 is built from 16 residues. V trimming: 5 bases; J trimming: 7 bases; junction bases outside the gene matches: 13. Per germline, CDR1 SGHVS and CDR2 FQNEAQ. This CDR3 reads CASSAGVAGLINEQFF. CDR3 in DNA: TGTGCCAGCAGCGCAGGGGTAGCGGGGCTGATAAATGAGCAGTTCTTC.

A few counts support this clonotype. The chain is built from TRBV25-1 and TRBJ1-1, with no clear D. V lost 3 bases and J lost 5, with 13 bases in between. The V gene's germline CDR1 is MGHDK and CDR2 SYGVNS. CDR3 length equals 14 residues. The CDR3 coding sequence is TGTGCCAGCAGTGAGTTAGGGCGTGAAACTGAAGCTTTCTTT. Its protein is CASSELGRETEAFF.

This clonotype was counted between two and nine times. This chain links TRBV4-3 with TRBJ1-3; unclear D gene. Looked up from germline, CDR1 is LGHNA and CDR2 is YSLEER. CDR3 size: 12 residues. Between the trimmed V and J ends, which lost 5 bases and 3 bases, there was a span of 5 bases. CDR3 DNA: TGCGCCAGCAGCGATCGTGGAAACACCATATATTTT. This sequence encodes CASSDRGNTIYF.

This clonotype was observed a single time. This chain connects TRBV4-1 to TRBJ2-7; 7 nucleotides match TRBD2. The CDR3 contains 14 residues. V lost 0 bases to trimming and J lost 2 bases; unmatched junction nucleotides: 1. Germline V gene data show CDR1 as MGHRA and CDR2 as YSYEKL. CDR3 DNA: TGCGCCAGCAGCCAAGAGAGCGGGACCTACGAGCAGTACGTC. Protein sequence: CASSQESGTYEQYV.

This chain links TRBV11-2 with TRBJ2-5; TRBD2 aligns across 9 bases. CDR3 length equals 16 residues. CDR1 and CDR2 (germline): SGHAT, FQNNGV. J lost 0 bases, V lost 1 base, and 3 bases had no gene match. The CDR3 DNA reads as TGTGCCAGCAGCTTAGGAGCTAGCGGGAACCAAGAGACCCAGTACTTC. It specifies CASSLGASGNQETQYF.

J is TRBJ2-2 and V is TRBV12-3 or TRBV12-4; a weak D match, TRBD2 (5 bases). The CDR3 is 17 amino acids. The V and J ends lost 0 bases and 4 bases respectively, with 15 bases between them. CDR3 amino acids: CASSLAQRRKVTGELFF. In DNA form, the CDR3 reads TGTGCCAGCAGTTTAGCGCAGCGGAGAAAGGTCACCGGGGAGCTGTTTTTT.

A few counts support this clonotype. The chain links TRBV11-1 to TRBJ2-7; 8 bases are shared with TRBD2. Per germline, CDR1 SGHAT and CDR2 FQDESV (reference sequence). The junction had 15 bases not matched to a gene; V was cut back by 2 bases and J by 3 bases. The CDR3 contains 18 residues. For the CDR3, the DNA is TGTGCCAGCAGCTTACCTCTAGCGGGCCCCGGGATTGGCTACGAGCAGTACTTC. Protein product: CASSLPLAGPGIGYEQYF.